The T cell receptor (beta chain) under discussion was sequenced for a study of shared clonotypes between healthy human individuals. Sequencing used immunoSEQ multiplex PCR; TCRdb keeps in-frame clones, though not all of them. This sample has more than 1 million clones; 75% to 80% occur once, and the top ten carry about 0.52%. The CDR3 contains 14 residues. Trimming shortened V by 3 bases and J by 1 base, and 8 bases separated the two germline ends. Germline V gene data show CDR1 as LNHNV and CDR2 as YYDKDF (reference sequence). The specimen sequenced was memory CD4+ T cells from PBMCs. The subset is: CD45RA-negative fraction. This chain joins TRBV15 and TRBJ2-3; D is uncertain. The TCR sequence derives from a man younger than 30 in good health. Some clones in this sample may be carry-over from other donors' samples. CDR3 sequence reads: CATSSLRGTDTQYF. Here the CDR3 DNA reads TGTGCCACCAGCAGCCTACGCGGCACAGATACGCAGTATTTT.